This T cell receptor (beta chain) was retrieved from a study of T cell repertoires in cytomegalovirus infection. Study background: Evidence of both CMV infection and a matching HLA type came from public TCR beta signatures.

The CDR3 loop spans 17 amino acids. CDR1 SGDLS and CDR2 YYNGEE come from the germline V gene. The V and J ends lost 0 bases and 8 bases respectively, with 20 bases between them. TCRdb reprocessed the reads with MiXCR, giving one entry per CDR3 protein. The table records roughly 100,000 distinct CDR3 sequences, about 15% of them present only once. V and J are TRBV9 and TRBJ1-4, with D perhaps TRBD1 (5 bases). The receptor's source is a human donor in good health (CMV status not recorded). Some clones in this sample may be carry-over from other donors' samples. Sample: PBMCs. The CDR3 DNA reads TGTGCCAGCAGCGTAGAGGGAACAGCCGGGGCGTGGGAAAAACTGTTTTTT. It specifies CASSVEGTAGAWEKLFF. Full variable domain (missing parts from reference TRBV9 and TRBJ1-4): DSGVTQTPKHLITATGQRVTLRCSPRSGDLSVYWYQQSLDQGLQFLIQYYNGEERAKGNILERFSAQQFPDLHSELNLSSLELGDSALYFCASSVEGTAGAWEKLFFGSGTQLSVL.